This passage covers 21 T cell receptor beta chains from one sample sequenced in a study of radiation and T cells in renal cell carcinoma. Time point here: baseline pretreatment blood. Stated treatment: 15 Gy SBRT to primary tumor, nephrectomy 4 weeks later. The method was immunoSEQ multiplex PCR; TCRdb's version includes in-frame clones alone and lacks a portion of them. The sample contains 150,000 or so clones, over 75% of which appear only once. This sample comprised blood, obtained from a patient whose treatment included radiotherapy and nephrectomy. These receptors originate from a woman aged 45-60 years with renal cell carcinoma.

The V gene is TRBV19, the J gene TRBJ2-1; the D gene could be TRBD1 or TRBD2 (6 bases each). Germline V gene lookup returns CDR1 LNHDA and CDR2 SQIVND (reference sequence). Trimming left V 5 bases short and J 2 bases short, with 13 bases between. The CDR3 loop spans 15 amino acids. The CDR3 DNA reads TGTGCCAGTAGTCTGGGGGGCCGCCCCTACAATGAGCAGTTCTTC. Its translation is CASSLGGRPYNEQFF.

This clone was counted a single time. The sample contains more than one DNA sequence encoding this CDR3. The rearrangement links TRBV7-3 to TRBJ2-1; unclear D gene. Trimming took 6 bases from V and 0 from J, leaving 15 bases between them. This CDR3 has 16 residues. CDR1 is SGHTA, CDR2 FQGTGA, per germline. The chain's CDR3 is CASSLRRGDSYNEQFF. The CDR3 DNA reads TGTGCCAGCAGTTTACGTCGTGGCGACTCCTACAATGAGCAGTTCTTC. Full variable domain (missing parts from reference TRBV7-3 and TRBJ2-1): GAGVSQTPSNKVTEKGKYVELRCDPISGHTALYWYRQSLGQGPEFLIYFQGTGAADDSGLPNDRFFAVRPEGSVSTLKIQRTERGDSAVYLCASSLRRGDSYNEQFFGPGTRLTVL.

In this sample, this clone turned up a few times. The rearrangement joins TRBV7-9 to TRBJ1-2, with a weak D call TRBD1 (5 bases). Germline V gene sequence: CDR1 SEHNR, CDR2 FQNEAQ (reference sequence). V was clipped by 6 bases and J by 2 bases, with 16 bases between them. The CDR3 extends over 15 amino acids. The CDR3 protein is CASSFARGNNYGYTF. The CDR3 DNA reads TGTGCCAGCAGTTTTGCGAGGGGTAACAACTATGGCTACACCTTC.

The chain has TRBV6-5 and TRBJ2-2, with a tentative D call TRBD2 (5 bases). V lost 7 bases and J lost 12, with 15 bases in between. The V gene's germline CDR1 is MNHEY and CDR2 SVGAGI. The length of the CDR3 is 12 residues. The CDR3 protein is CASTEPLGKLFF. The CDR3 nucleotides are TGTGCCAGCACCGAGCCACTAGGAAAGCTGTTTTTT.

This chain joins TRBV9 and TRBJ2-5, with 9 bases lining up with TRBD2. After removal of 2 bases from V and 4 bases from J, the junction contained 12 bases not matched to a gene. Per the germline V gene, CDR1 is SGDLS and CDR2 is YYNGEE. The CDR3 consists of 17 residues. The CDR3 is CASSVGIAGDSGETQYF. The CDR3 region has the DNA TGTGCCAGCAGCGTTGGGATAGCGGGGGACTCGGGAGAGACCCAGTACTTC.

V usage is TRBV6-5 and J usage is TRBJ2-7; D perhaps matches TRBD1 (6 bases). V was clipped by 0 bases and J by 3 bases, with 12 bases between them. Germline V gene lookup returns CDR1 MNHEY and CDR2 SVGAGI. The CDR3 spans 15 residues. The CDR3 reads CASSYSAGGHYEQYF. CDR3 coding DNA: TGTGCCAGCAGTTACTCTGCTGGGGGCCACTACGAGCAGTACTTC.

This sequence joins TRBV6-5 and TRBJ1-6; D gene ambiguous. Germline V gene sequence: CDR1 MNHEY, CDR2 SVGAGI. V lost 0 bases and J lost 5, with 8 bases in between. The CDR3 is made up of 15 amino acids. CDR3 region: CASSYSNRDNSPLHF. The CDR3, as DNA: TGTGCCAGCAGTTACTCGAACCGAGATAATTCACCCCTCCACTTT.

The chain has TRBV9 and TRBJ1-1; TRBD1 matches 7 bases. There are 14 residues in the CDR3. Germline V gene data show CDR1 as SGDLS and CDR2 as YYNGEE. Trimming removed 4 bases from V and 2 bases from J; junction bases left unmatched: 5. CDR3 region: CASSQGQSNTEAFF. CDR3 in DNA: TGTGCCAGCAGCCAGGGACAGTCTAACACTGAAGCTTTCTTT.

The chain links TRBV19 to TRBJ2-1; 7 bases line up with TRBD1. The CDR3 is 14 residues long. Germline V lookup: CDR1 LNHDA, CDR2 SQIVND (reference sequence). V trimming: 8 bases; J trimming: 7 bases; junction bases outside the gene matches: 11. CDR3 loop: CASGLQGHHNEQFF. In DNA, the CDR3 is TGTGCCAGTGGATTACAGGGGCATCATAATGAGCAGTTCTTC.

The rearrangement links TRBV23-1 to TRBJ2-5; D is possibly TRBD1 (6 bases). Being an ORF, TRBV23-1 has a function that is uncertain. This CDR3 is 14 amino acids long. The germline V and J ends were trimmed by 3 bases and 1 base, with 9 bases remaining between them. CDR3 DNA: TGCGCCAGCAGTCAGGGGGCACCCCAAGAGACCCAGTACTTC. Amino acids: CASSQGAPQETQYF.

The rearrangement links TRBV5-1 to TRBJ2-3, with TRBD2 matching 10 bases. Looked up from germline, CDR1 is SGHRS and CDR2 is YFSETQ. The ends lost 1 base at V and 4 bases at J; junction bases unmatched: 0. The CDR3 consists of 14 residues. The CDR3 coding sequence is TGCGCCAGCAGCTTGAGCGGGGGGGCAGATACGCAGTATTTT. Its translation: CASSLSGGADTQYF.

The CDR3 DNA is TGTGCCTGGAGGGGGGACAGCCTCTATGGCTACACCTTC. It codes for CAWRGDSLYGYTF. The chain is built from TRBV30 and TRBJ1-2; TRBD1 agrees at 7 bases. J gave up 4 bases and V 3 bases, and 5 bases lay outside the gene matches. This CDR3 is built from 13 residues. The germline V gene encodes CDR1 GTSNPN and CDR2 SVGIG (reference sequence). Using reference TRBV30 and TRBJ1-2 for the parts outside the CDR3, the full variable domain is SQTIHQWPATLVQPVGSPLSLECTVEGTSNPNLYWYRQAAGRGLQLLFYSVGIGQISSEVPQNLSASRPQDRQFILSSKKLLLSDSGFYLCAWRGDSLYGYTFGSGTRLTVV.

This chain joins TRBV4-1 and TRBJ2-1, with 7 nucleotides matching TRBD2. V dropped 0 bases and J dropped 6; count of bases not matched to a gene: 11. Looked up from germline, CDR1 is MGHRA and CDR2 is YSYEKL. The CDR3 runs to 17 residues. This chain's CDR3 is CASSQDSGTTLINEQFF. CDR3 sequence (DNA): TGCGCCAGCAGCCAAGATTCAGGGACTACCCTTATCAATGAGCAGTTCTTC.

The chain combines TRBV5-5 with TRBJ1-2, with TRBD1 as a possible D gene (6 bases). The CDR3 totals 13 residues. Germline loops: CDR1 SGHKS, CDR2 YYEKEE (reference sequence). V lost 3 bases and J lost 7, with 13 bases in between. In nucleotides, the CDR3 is TGTGCCAGCAGCTCTAGGGACATTGGTGGCTACACCTTC. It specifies CASSSRDIGGYTF.

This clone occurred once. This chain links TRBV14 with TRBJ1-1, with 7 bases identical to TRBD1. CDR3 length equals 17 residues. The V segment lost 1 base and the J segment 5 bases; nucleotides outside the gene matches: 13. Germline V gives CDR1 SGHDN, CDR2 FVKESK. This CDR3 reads CASSQGQGKLMGTEAFF. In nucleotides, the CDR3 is TGTGCCAGCAGCCAAGGACAGGGTAAACTGATGGGGACTGAAGCTTTCTTT.

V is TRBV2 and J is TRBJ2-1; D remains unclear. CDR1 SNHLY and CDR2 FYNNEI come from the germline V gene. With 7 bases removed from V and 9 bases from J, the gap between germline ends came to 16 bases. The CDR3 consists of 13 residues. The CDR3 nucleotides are TGTGCCAGCAATTTGTACCTTAGAGGTGAGCAGTTCTTC. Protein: CASNLYLRGEQFF.

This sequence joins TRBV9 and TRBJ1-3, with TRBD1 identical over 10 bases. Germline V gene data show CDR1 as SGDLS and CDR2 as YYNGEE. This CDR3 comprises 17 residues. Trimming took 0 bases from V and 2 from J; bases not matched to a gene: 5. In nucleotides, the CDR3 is TGTGCCAGCAGCGTAGGGCCTGGACAGGGGGCTGGAAACACCATATATTTT. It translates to CASSVGPGQGAGNTIYF.

The CDR3 is CASSIDWGRGTQYF. The CDR3 DNA sequence: TGTGCCAGTAGTATAGATTGGGGCCGGGGGACCCAGTACTTC. This chain links TRBV19 with TRBJ2-5; D may correspond to TRBD1 or TRBD2 (5 bases each). With 0 bases removed from V and 7 bases from J, the gap between germline ends came to 12 bases. The CDR3 has 14 residues. Germline loops: CDR1 LNHDA, CDR2 SQIVND (reference sequence).

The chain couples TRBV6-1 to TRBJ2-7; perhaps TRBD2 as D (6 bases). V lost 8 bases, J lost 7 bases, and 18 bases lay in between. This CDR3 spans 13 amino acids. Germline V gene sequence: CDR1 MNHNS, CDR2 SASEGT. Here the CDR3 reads CASGGSRGGEQYF. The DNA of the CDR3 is TGTGCCAGCGGAGGATCAAGAGGAGGGGAGCAGTACTTC.

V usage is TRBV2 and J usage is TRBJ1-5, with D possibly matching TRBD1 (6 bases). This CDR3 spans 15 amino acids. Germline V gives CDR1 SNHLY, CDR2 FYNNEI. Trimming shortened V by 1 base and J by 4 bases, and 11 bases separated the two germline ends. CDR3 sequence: CASSEGGQINQPQHF. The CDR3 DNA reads TGTGCCAGCAGTGAAGGGGGGCAGATAAATCAGCCCCAGCATTTT.

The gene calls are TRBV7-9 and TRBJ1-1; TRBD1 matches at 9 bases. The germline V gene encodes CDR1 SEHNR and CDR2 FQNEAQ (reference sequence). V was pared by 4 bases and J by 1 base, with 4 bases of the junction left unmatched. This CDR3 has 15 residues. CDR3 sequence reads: CASSWWDRENTEAFF. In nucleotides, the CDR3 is TGTGCCAGCAGCTGGTGGGACAGGGAGAACACTGAAGCTTTCTTT.